This TCR beta chain derives from a study of T cells after yellow fever vaccination. Study details: Fractions containing few cells were prepared with SMART-Seq v4 Ultra Low Input. Study observations and caveats: Primary-vaccination clones mostly resurfaced post-booster (nearly 97% CD4, under 90% CD8).

The V and J ends lost 7 bases and 6 bases respectively, with 15 bases between them. The CDR3 has 13 residues. Template switching with 5'RACE generated the TCR cDNA and added a universal primer site and UMIs. TCRdb used MiXCR to reprocess the 5' RACE reads, holding one entry per CDR3 protein. The sample consists of 400,000 to 450,000 distinct CDR3 sequences, about 19% of them appearing once. In this sample, this clonotype turned up a few times. Its antigen is still unknown. This sequence joins TRBV12-3 or TRBV12-4 and TRBJ1-1; the D gene is possibly TRBD1 (5 bases). This receptor was taken from a man aged 18 to 35 who received the YFV17D yellow fever vaccine. Here the sequenced sample was PBMCs, taken before the yellow fever booster vaccination. The CDR3 loop is CASTPGQVAEAFF. The CDR3 DNA reads as TGTGCCAGCACCCCCGGACAAGTCGCTGAAGCTTTCTTT.